The 15 T cell receptor beta chains below all came from one sample that was sequenced in a study of T cell responses to AZD1222 COVID-19 vaccine. Here immunoSEQ multiplex PCR was the method, and the copy in TCRdb shows in-frame clones only, minus some. The sample yields over 150,000 clones, approximately 95% seen once. Source: peripheral blood, taken 28 days after the second dose of the MenACWY control vaccine. The receptor set was obtained from an adult who received the MenACWY meningococcal vaccine as a control.

The CDR3 region has the DNA TGTGCCAGCAGCTCGGCCCACGTCGACTATGGCTACACCTTC. Residues: CASSSAHVDYGYTF. The J gene is TRBJ1-2, the V gene TRBV11-1; D gene uncertain. Germline CDR1 SGHAT, CDR2 FQDESV (reference sequence). The CDR3 contains 14 residues. V was trimmed by 4 bases and J by 3 bases, leaving 12 bases between them.

The chain carries TRBV24-1 and TRBJ2-7; 8 bases are shared with TRBD2. Germline trimming cut 8 bases from V and 0 bases from J; bases unmatched to any gene: 11. The CDR3 is 16 amino acids. Germline CDR1 and CDR2: KGHDR and SFDVKD. As DNA, the CDR3 is TGTGCCACCACCCAGATCGGGGGGGGCTACTCCTACGAGCAGTACTTC. This translates into CATTQIGGGYSYEQYF.

In this sample, this clone turned up a few times. The chain carries TRBV29-1 and TRBJ1-4; tentatively, D is TRBD1 (6 bases). The V end was cut by 5 bases, the J end by 8 bases, with 15 bases between. Per germline, CDR1 SQVTM and CDR2 ANQGSEA. The CDR3 consists of 13 residues. The CDR3, as DNA: TGCAGCGTTTCGGGGACAAGAAGGGAAAAACTGTTTTTT. It codes for CSVSGTRREKLFF.

The rearrangement joins TRBV28 to TRBJ1-2; a possible D gene is TRBD1 (6 bases). The CDR3 loop spans 14 amino acids. The germline gives CDR1 MDHEN, CDR2 SYDVKM. Trimming took 7 bases from V and 9 from J, leaving 21 bases between them. The CDR3 spells CASNSEGGRESYTF. The CDR3 DNA sequence: TGTGCCAGCAATTCCGAAGGGGGGAGGGAGAGCTACACCTTC.

The V gene is TRBV30, the J gene TRBJ1-5, with 12 bases matching TRBD1. V was clipped by 2 bases and J by 5 bases; unmatched bases: 1. Germline loops: CDR1 GTSNPN, CDR2 SVGIG (reference sequence). CDR3 length equals 14 residues. As DNA, the CDR3 is TGTGCCTGGAGTCGGGACAGGGGGCATCAGCCCCAGCATTTT. This encodes CAWSRDRGHQPQHF.

The chain links TRBV28 to TRBJ1-1; 8 nucleotides agree with TRBD1. This CDR3 has 14 residues. Germline V gives CDR1 MDHEN, CDR2 SYDVKM. Germline trimming cut 7 bases from V and 1 base from J; bases unmatched to any gene: 5. DNA of the CDR3: TGTGCCAGCACCCTGGGACAGGCGAACACTGAAGCTTTCTTT. It yields the protein CASTLGQANTEAFF.

The count of this clone is one. The chain combines TRBV30 with TRBJ2-3; TRBD2 matches 9 bases. This CDR3 contains 16 residues. The trim removed 5 bases at V and 3 bases at J, leaving 12 bases unmatched. Looked up from germline, CDR1 is GTSNPN and CDR2 is SVGIG (reference sequence). As DNA, the CDR3 is TGTGCCTGGGGAATTGGAGCGGGGGGAGGGACAGATACGCAGTATTTT. Protein sequence: CAWGIGAGGGTDTQYF.

This chain uses TRBV7-9 with TRBJ2-1; TRBD1 matches at 9 bases. Germline assignment: CDR1 SEHNR and CDR2 FQNEAQ (reference sequence). The CDR3 consists of 15 residues. Trimming at V came to 6 bases and at J to 6 bases, leaving 9 bases not matched to a gene. CDR3 protein: CASRSGTGRANEQFF. CDR3 in DNA: TGTGCCAGCAGATCCGGGACAGGGAGGGCCAATGAGCAGTTCTTC.

Concerning this clone itself: Other DNA sequences in this sample translate to the same CDR3. The chain carries TRBV7-3 and TRBJ1-5; no clear D. The germline gives CDR1 SGHTA, CDR2 FQGTGA. V lost 2 bases, J lost 1 base, and 3 bases lay in between. The CDR3 loop spans 13 amino acids. The CDR3 loop is CASSLDSNQPQHF. As DNA, the CDR3 is TGTGCCAGCAGCTTAGACAGCAATCAGCCCCAGCATTTT.

CDR3 amino acids: CASSSRLSSYNEQFF. The CDR3 DNA is TGTGCCAGCAGCTCTAGACTGAGCTCCTACAATGAGCAGTTCTTC. The chain carries TRBV4-2 and TRBJ2-1; D gene unclear. Per germline, CDR1 LGHNA and CDR2 YNFKEQ. V dropped 5 bases and J dropped 0 bases, with 11 bases sitting between them. This CDR3 region has 15 residues.

The chain couples TRBV19 to TRBJ1-4, with a weak D call TRBD1 (6 bases). Trimming took 5 bases from V and 1 from J, leaving 17 bases between them. Germline values: CDR1 LNHDA, CDR2 SQIVND (reference sequence). The CDR3 loop spans 17 amino acids. CDR3 residues: CASSPRRGAGTNEKLFF. The CDR3 DNA is TGTGCCAGTAGTCCCCGCCGGGGGGCGGGAACTAATGAAAAACTGTTTTTT.

V and J are TRBV28 and TRBJ1-5; tentative D call: TRBD1 (6 bases). V lost 2 bases, J lost 6 bases, and 20 bases lay in between. There are 17 residues in the CDR3. Per germline, CDR1 MDHEN and CDR2 SYDVKM. The CDR3 loop reads CASSLQGWAGGGQPQHF. The CDR3 coding sequence is TGTGCCAGCAGTTTACAGGGGTGGGCTGGGGGCGGTCAGCCCCAGCATTTT.

The rearrangement uses TRBV30 and TRBJ2-1; D ambiguous. The CDR3 runs 11 residues. Looked up from germline, CDR1 is GTSNPN and CDR2 is SVGIG (reference sequence). Trimming removed 5 bases from V and 9 bases from J, with 11 bases in between. The CDR3 protein is CAWAWMGEQFF. The CDR3 nucleotides are TGTGCCTGGGCCTGGATGGGTGAGCAGTTCTTC.

Concerning this clone itself: This sample also contains other DNA sequences that code for the same CDR3. The chain employs TRBV5-4 and TRBJ1-3; no clear D. The V gene's germline CDR1 is SGHNT and CDR2 YYREEE (reference sequence). There are 13 residues in the CDR3. V shed 0 bases and J shed 3 bases, with 4 bases lying between them. The CDR3 DNA reads TGTGCCAGCAGCTTGGCAGGTGGAAACACCATATATTTT. It codes for CASSLAGGNTIYF.

The chain links TRBV28 to TRBJ2-3; no definite D call. The CDR3 length is 15 residues. Trimming stripped 1 base from V and 1 base from J, with 9 bases between. The V gene's germline CDR1 is MDHEN and CDR2 SYDVKM. For the CDR3, the DNA is TGTGCCAGCAGTTTATCTTTCGGAGGCACAGATACGCAGTATTTT. Its translation: CASSLSFGGTDTQYF.